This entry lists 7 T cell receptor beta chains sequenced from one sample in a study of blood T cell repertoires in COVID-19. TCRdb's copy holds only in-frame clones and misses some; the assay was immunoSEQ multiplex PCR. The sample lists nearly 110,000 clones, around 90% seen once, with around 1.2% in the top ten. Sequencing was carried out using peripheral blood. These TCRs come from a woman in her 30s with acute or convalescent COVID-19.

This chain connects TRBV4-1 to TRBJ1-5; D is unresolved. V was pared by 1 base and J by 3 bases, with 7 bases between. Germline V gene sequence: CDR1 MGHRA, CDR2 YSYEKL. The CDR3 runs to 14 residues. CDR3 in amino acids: CASSQGNFNQPQHF. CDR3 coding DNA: TGCGCCAGCAGCCAAGGTAACTTCAATCAGCCCCAGCATTTT.

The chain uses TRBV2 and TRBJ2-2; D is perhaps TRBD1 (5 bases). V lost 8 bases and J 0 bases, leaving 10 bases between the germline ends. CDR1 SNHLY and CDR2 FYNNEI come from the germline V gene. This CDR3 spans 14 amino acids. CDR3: CASRTSSNTGELFF. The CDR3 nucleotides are TGTGCCAGCCGGACATCTTCGAACACCGGGGAGCTGTTTTTT.

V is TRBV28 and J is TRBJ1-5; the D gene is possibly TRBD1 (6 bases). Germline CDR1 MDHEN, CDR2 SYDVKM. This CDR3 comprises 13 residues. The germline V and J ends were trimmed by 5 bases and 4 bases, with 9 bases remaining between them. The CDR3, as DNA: TGTGCCAGCAGTGAGACAGGAAATCAGCCCCAGCATTTT. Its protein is CASSETGNQPQHF.

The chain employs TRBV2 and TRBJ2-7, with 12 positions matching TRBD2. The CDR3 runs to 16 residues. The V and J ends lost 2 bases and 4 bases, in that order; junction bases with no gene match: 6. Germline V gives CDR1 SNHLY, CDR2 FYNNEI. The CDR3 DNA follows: TGTGCCAGCAGTGAAAGGGAGACTAGCGGGAGTTACGAGCAGTACTTC. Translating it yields CASSERETSGSYEQYF. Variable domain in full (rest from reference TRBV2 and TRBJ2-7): EPEVTQTPSHQVTQMGQEVILRCVPISNHLYFYWYRQILGQKVEFLVSFYNNEISEKSEIFDDQFSVERPDGSNFTLKIRSTKLEDSAMYFCASSERETSGSYEQYFGPGTRLTVT.

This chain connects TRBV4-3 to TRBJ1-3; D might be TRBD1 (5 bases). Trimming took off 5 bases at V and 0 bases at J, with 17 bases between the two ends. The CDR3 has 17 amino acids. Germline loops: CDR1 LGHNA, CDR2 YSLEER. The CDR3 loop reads CASSTQSGTLSGNTIYF. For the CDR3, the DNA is TGCGCCAGCAGCACACAAAGCGGGACCCTCTCTGGAAACACCATATATTTT.

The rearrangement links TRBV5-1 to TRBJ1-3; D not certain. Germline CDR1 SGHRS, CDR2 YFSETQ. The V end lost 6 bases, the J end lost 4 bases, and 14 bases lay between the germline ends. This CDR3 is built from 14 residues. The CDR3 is CASTPGRSGNTIYF. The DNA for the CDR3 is TGCGCCAGCACCCCGGGTCGTTCGGGAAACACCATATATTTT.

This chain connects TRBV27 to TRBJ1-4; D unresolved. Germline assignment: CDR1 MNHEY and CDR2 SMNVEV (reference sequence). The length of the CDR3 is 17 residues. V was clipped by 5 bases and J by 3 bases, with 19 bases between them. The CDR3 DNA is TGTGCCAGCAGTCCCGCAAAGGCGGTCCTCGCTAATGAAAAACTGTTTTTT. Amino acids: CASSPAKAVLANEKLFF.